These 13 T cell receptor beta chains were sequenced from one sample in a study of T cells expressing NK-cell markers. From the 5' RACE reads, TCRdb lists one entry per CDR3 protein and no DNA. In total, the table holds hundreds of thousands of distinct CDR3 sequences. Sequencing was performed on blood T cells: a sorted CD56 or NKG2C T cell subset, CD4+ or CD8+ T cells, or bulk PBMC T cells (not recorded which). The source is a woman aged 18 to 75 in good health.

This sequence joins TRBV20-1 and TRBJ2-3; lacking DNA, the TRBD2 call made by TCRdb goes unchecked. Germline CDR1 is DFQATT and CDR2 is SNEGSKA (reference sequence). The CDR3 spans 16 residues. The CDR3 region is CSARDEAGGHRDTQYF.

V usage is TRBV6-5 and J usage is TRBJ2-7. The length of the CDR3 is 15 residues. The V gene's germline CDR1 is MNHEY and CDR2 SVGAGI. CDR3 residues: CASSYSGVPSYEQYF.

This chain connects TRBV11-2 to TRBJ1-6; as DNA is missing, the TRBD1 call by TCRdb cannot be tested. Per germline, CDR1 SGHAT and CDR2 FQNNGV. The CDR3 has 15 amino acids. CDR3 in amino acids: CASSRGQGGNSPLHF.

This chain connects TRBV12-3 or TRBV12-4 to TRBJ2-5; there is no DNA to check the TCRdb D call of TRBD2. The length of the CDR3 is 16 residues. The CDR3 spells CASSSPGTSGKETQYF.

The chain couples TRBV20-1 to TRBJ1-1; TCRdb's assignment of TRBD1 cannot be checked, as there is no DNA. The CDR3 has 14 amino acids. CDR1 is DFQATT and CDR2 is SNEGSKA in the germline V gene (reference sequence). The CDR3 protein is CSAREDRVNTEAFF.

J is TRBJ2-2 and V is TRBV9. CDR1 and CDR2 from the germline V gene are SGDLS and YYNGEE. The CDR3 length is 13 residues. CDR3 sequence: CALRGRHTGELFF.

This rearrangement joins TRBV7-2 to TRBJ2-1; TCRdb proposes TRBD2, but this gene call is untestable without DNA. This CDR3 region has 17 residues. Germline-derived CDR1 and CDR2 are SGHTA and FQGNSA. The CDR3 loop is CASSLAGLAGGLGGQFF.

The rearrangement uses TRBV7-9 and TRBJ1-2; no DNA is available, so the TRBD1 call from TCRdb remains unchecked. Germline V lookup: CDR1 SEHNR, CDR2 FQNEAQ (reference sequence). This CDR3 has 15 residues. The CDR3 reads CASSLGQGEVYGYTF.

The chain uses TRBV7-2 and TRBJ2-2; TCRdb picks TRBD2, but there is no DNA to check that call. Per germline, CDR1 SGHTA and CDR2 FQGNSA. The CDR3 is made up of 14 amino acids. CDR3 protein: CASGGGRRTGELFF.

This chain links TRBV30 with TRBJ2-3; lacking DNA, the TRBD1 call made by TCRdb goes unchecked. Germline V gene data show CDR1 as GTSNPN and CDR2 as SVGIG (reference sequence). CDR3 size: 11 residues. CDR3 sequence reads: CAWSPSDTQYF.

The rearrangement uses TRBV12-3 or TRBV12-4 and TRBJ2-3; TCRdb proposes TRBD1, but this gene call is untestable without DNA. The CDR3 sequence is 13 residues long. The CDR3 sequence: CASRGEAADTQYF.

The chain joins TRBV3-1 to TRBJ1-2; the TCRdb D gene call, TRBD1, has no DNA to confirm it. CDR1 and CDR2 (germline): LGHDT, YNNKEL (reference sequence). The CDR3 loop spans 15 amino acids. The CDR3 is CASRFSGSRDSGYTF.

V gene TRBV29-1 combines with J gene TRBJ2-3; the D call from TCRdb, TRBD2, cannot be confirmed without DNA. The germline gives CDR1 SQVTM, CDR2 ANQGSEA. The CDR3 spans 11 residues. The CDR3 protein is CSGRAEDTQYF.